This TCR beta chain comes out of a study of T cells in localized non-small cell lung cancer. Whole-study findings and limits: Researchers found a median around 61 of the top 100 tumor clones in adjacent lung. Higher blood T cell density tracked longer overall survival. Clonality of T cells reached its maximum in uninvolved adjacent lung, surpassing tumor. Heterogeneity cannot be ruled out, as sequencing used one tumor region only.

As concerns this clone: Its antigen is currently unknown.

Sequencing used immunoSEQ multiplex PCR; TCRdb keeps in-frame clones, though not all of them. Among tens of thousands of clones listed, around 81% were seen once. The clonotype was recovered from a male donor at least 60 years old with stage II lung adenocarcinoma. The sample in question was peripheral blood mononuclear cells, obtained before any cancer treatment.

The CDR3 reads CASSVDGLDGEQFF. CDR3 DNA sequence: TGTGCCAGCAGCGTAGACGGGCTGGATGGTGAGCAGTTCTTC. The chain uses TRBV9 and TRBJ2-1; D is uncertain. Germline CDR1 is SGDLS and CDR2 is YYNGEE. The V end was cut by 0 bases, the J end by 9 bases, with 13 bases between. The CDR3 contains 14 residues.